A single sample is the source of the 18 T cell receptor beta chains below, sequenced in a study of T cells in Graves' hyperthyroidism and ophthalmopathy (dated by TCRdb to between 2018 and 2020). The library was produced with multiplex PCR. Sequenced on an Illumina HiSeq 2000. TCR beta CDR3 regions were amplified from RNA transcripts. A first-round RT-PCR of the TCR CDR3 used the HTBI primer set with the Qiagen OneStep RT-PCR kit. TCRdb reran the public reads through fastp at Q25 and MiXCR, keeping productive beta chains. Merged by CDR3 protein, the rows form single entries marked with the most common genes and DNA. The sample has around 350,000 distinct CDR3 sequences on record, around 16% of them singletons. The ten largest clones represent roughly 25% of the sample. Sequencing was done on a sample of blood. All receptors derive from a woman younger than 35 with Graves' hyperthyroidism that later progressed to Graves' ophthalmopathy.

This clonotype was recorded many times. V gene TRBV5-5 combines with J gene TRBJ2-3, with D hard to call. There are 14 residues in the CDR3. Trimming removed 0 bases from V and 6 bases from J, with 11 bases in between. Germline V gene lookup returns CDR1 SGHKS and CDR2 YYEKEE (reference sequence). The CDR3 sequence: CASSLEATKDTQYF. The CDR3 nucleotides are TGTGCCAGCAGCTTGGAAGCCACAAAGGATACGCAGTATTTT.

On this clonotype: This clone may be a read error of a much larger clone one base away. Since the CDR3 does not end with the conserved phenylalanine or tryptophan, this likely comes from a read error. This chain joins TRBV3-1 and TRBJ2-7; 10 nucleotides align to TRBD1. The CDR3 runs 17 residues. V was clipped by 2 bases and J by 3 bases; unmatched bases: 10. Germline lookup yields CDR1 LGHDT and CDR2 YNNKEL (reference sequence). The CDR3 is CASSQPGQGVRFYEQYL. In DNA, the CDR3 is TGTGCCAGCAGCCAACCTGGACAGGGGGTAAGATTCTACGAGCAGTACCTC.

There are many counts of this clonotype. The genes are TRBV27 and TRBJ2-3; D may be TRBD2 (6 bases). V was shortened by 6 bases and J by 4 bases, with 14 bases between the two germline ends. The CDR3 has 14 residues. Germline loops: CDR1 MNHEY, CDR2 SMNVEV (reference sequence). For the CDR3, the DNA is TGTGCCAGCAGATCCGCGGGGAGGTCAGATACGCAGTATTTT. Residues: CASRSAGRSDTQYF.

The chain links TRBV4-1 to TRBJ1-2; D gene ambiguous. The CDR3 extends over 15 amino acids. Trimming took 0 bases from V and 0 from J, leaving 8 bases between them. Germline CDR1 is MGHRA and CDR2 is YSYEKL. DNA of the CDR3: TGCGCCAGCAGCCAAGAACCCGGGGCTAACTATGGCTACACCTTC. This sequence encodes CASSQEPGANYGYTF.

V and J are TRBV28 and TRBJ2-4, with no clear D. Trimming stripped 6 bases from V and 6 bases from J, with 12 bases between. The germline V gene encodes CDR1 MDHEN and CDR2 SYDVKM. CDR3 length: 13 residues. The CDR3 loop is CASSRPGRNIQYF. DNA for the CDR3: TGTGCCAGCAGCCGCCCTGGTCGAAACATTCAGTACTTC.

This clonotype was counted many times. The chain has TRBV11-2 and TRBJ2-7; D remains ambiguous. Germline values: CDR1 SGHAT, CDR2 FQNNGV. This CDR3 contains 10 residues. This CDR3 is CAWGSYEQYF. CDR3 coding DNA: TGTGCTTGGGGCTCCTACGAGCAGTACTTC.

Of note for this clonotype: A much more abundant neighbour one base away suggests this may be a read error. The V call is TRBV14, the J call TRBJ2-3, with D possibly matching TRBD1 (5 bases). Germline V gives CDR1 SGHDN, CDR2 FVKESK. The CDR3 runs to 16 residues. The CDR3 spells CASSQGGKKGTGTQYF. Written as DNA, the CDR3 is TGTGCCAGCAGCCAAGGTGGAAAGAAAGGCACAGGTACGCAGTATTTT.

V and J are TRBV7-2 and TRBJ1-6; D gene uncertain. The V gene lost 0 bases and the J gene lost 6 bases, with 9 bases spanning the gap. The CDR3 is 15 amino acids. CDR1 SGHTA and CDR2 FQGNSA come from the germline V gene. The CDR3 DNA follows: TGTGCCAGCAGCTTAGCTAGGACGAGTAATTCACCCCTCCACTTT. Its protein is CASSLARTSNSPLHF.

This chain connects TRBV14 to TRBJ1-5; D not resolved. The V gene's germline CDR1 is SGHDN and CDR2 FVKESK. V was pared by 4 bases and J by 4 bases, with 20 bases between. The CDR3 runs to 17 residues. This CDR3 is CASSPREKTLRNQPQHF. CDR3 nucleotides: TGTGCCAGCAGCCCTCGAGAGAAGACCCTAAGGAATCAGCCCCAGCATTTT.

This clonotype was picked up many times. The chain joins TRBV2 to TRBJ2-1; TRBD2 matches 14 bases. The length of the CDR3 is 15 residues. Per germline, CDR1 SNHLY and CDR2 FYNNEI. V was clipped by 8 bases and J by 3 bases; unmatched bases: 3. Written as DNA, the CDR3 is TGTGCCAGCCGGGGGACTAGCGGGAGCTACAATGAGCAGTTCTTC. Its protein product is CASRGTSGSYNEQFF.

Many counts were recorded for this clonotype. V usage is TRBV6-1 and J usage is TRBJ2-7; weak D call: TRBD1 (6 bases). Germline-derived CDR1 and CDR2 are MNHNS and SASEGT. Trimming removed 6 bases at V and 1 base at J, with 10 bases between. CDR3 length: 13 residues. The CDR3 is CASSRDISYEQYF. The CDR3 region has the DNA TGTGCCAGCAGCAGGGACATTTCCTACGAGCAGTACTTC.

This rearrangement joins TRBV6-1 to TRBJ2-7; unclear D gene. The CDR3 loop spans 16 amino acids. The ends were cut back, 5 bases at V and 4 bases at J, with 21 bases in the middle. Germline CDR1 MNHNS, CDR2 SASEGT. The DNA for the CDR3 is TGTGCCAGCAGTCAGTACGTGGGGTCTGCGACTTACGAGCAGTACTTC. The encoded protein is CASSQYVGSATYEQYF.

This clonotype was detected a few times. This chain links TRBV4-1 with TRBJ2-7, with 13 bases matching TRBD2. V shed 3 bases and J 2 bases; nucleotides not matched to a gene: 4. CDR1 MGHRA and CDR2 YSYEKL come from the germline V gene. The CDR3 spans 16 residues. Written as DNA, the CDR3 is TGCGCCAGCAGCCAGACCGGACTAGCGGGGGCCTACGAGCAGTACTTC. Translating gives CASSQTGLAGAYEQYF.

Only a few counts were recorded for this clonotype. This rearrangement joins TRBV24-1 to TRBJ2-1; D is unclear. Per germline, CDR1 KGHDR and CDR2 SFDVKD. Trimming stripped 4 bases from V and 0 bases from J, with 12 bases between. This CDR3 comprises 16 residues. The CDR3 protein is CATSDPQPSSYNEQFF. DNA of the CDR3: TGTGCCACCAGTGACCCTCAGCCAAGCTCCTACAATGAGCAGTTCTTC.

This clonotype was counted a few times. The chain carries TRBV27 and TRBJ2-3; 10 bases map to TRBD2. The germline CDR1 and CDR2 sequences are MNHEY and SMNVEV (reference sequence). The CDR3 totals 21 residues. Losses at the gene ends were 4 bases for V and 1 base for J; bases not matched to a gene: 20. The chain's CDR3 is CASSSPHYPPLGLAGTDTQYF. The CDR3, as DNA: TGTGCCAGCAGTTCCCCTCATTACCCACCCCTCGGACTAGCGGGCACAGATACGCAGTATTTT.

J is TRBJ2-2 and V is TRBV28; 8 bases are a match to TRBD1. Germline trimming cut 7 bases from V and 5 bases from J; bases unmatched to any gene: 9. Germline assignment: CDR1 MDHEN and CDR2 SYDVKM. CDR3 length equals 15 residues. As DNA, the CDR3 is TGTGCCAGCATAATGGCGGGACAGGCAACCGGGGAGCTGTTTTTT. It is translated as CASIMAGQATGELFF.

On this clonotype: A much larger clone lies one base from this, so it may be a read error. The V and J genes are TRBV5-5 and TRBJ2-1; 12 nucleotides match TRBD2. The CDR3 has 16 residues. Looked up from germline, CDR1 is SGHKS and CDR2 is YYEKEE (reference sequence). This CDR3 reads CVSSLRETSGRSEQFF. DNA for the CDR3: TGTGTCAGCAGCCTGCGCGAAACTAGCGGGAGGAGTGAGCAGTTCTTC.

In this sample, this clonotype turned up many times. The gene calls are TRBV7-9 and TRBJ2-7; TRBD1 aligns across 10 bases. J was trimmed by 3 bases and V by 4 bases; bases with no gene match: 6. This CDR3 contains 15 residues. CDR1 is SEHNR and CDR2 is FQNEAQ in the germline V gene (reference sequence). The CDR3 coding sequence is TGTGCCAGCAGCTCCAAGACAGGGGGCGACTACGAGCAGTACTTC. Translated: CASSSKTGGDYEQYF.